The rows below give T cell receptor beta chains drawn from one sample of a study of blood T cell repertoires in COVID-19. Here immunoSEQ multiplex PCR was the method, and the copy in TCRdb shows in-frame clones only, minus some. The table shows under 60,000 clones, with roughly nine tenths occurring only once. Sequencing was carried out using peripheral blood. These receptor sequences come from an elderly woman with acute or convalescent COVID-19. Each CDR3 is given with its conserved first and last residue. The D gene is left open where the match is weak. Part of the rows lack a size; the others show once, few, many or a class for expanded clones.

clone size	D gene	V gene	J gene	CDR3 protein	CDR3 DNA
.	TRBD1	TRBV5-3	TRBJ1-5	CARSRDRAATQYSNQPQHF	TGTGCCAGAAGCCGGGACAGGGCAGCTACGCAATATAGCAATCAGCCCCAGCATTTT
many	TRBD2	TRBV2	TRBJ2-6	CASRTGPLGGIGGANVLTF	TGTGCCAGCAGGACCGGCCCACTGGGGGGGATAGGTGGGGCCAACGTCCTGACTTTC
.	TRBD1	TRBV5-1	TRBJ1-6	CASRTGVRNSPLHF	TGCGCCAGCAGAACAGGGGTTAGGAATTCACCCCTCCACTTT
.	TRBD1	TRBV28	TRBJ2-3	CASRKQGLDTQYF	TGTGCCAGCAGAAAACAGGGGTTGGATACGCAGTATTTT
.	.	TRBV13	TRBJ1-5	CASSYGRGGSQPQHF	TGTGCCAGCAGCTACGGCCGGGGGGGCAGTCAGCCCCAGCATTTT
.	.	TRBV14	TRBJ1-4	CASSQDHGEKLFF	TGTGCCAGCAGCCAAGATCACGGGGAAAAACTGTTTTTT
.	TRBD2	TRBV5-1	TRBJ2-5	CASSLGSGGVTQYF	TGCGCCAGCAGCTTGGGTAGCGGGGGCGTGACCCAGTACTTC
once	.	TRBV24-1	TRBJ2-1	CATSDLAATQFF	TGTGCCACCAGTGATTTGGCCGCCACACAGTTCTTC
.	TRBD1	TRBV11-2	TRBJ2-3	CASSLGTGVDTQYF	TGTGCCAGCAGCTTGGGGACAGGGGTAGATACGCAGTATTTT
.	.	TRBV4-1	TRBJ1-1	CASSQGTTQGWAEAFF	TGCGCCAGCAGCCAAGGAACAACGCAGGGCTGGGCTGAAGCTTTCTTT
.	.	TRBV18	TRBJ1-1	CASSQGWETEAFF	TGTGCCAGCTCCCAGGGCTGGGAAACTGAAGCTTTCTTT
.	TRBD2	TRBV7-8	TRBJ2-3	CASSRWTSGTDTQYF	TGTGCCAGCAGCCGATGGACTAGCGGCACAGATACGCAGTATTTT
.	.	TRBV6-5	TRBJ2-3	CASSKTGVTDTQYF	TGTGCCAGCAGTAAAACGGGGGTCACAGATACGCAGTATTTT
.	.	TRBV10-1	TRBJ2-1	CASSDSRGPNNEQFF	TGCGCCAGCAGTGATTCCAGGGGACCAAACAATGAGCAGTTCTTC
.	TRBD1	TRBV6-5	TRBJ1-6	CASSYSDRGDSPLHF	TGTGCCAGCAGTTACTCAGACAGGGGGGATTCACCCCTCCACTTT
.	.	TRBV5-4	TRBJ1-2	CASSSLAQGSGYTF	TGTGCCAGCAGCTCCCTCGCGCAGGGAAGTGGCTACACCTTC
.	TRBD1	TRBV5-4	TRBJ1-3	CASSPGQSLISGNTIYF	TGTGCCAGCAGCCCGGGACAGAGCCTCATCTCTGGAAACACCATATATTTT
.	TRBD2	TRBV18	TRBJ2-1	CASSPLAGTNNEQFF	TGTGCCAGCTCCCCCCTAGCGGGTACGAACAATGAGCAGTTCTTC
.	.	TRBV18	TRBJ2-3	CASSPDITDTQYF	TGTGCCAGCTCACCAGACATCACAGATACGCAGTATTTT
.	.	TRBV7-2	TRBJ2-3	CASSFGAVTDTQYF	TGTGCCAGCAGCTTTGGTGCGGTCACGGATACGCAGTATTTT
.	.	TRBV30	TRBJ2-7	CAWNLGAGGEEQYF	TGTGCCTGGAACCTAGGGGCTGGAGGGGAAGAGCAGTACTTC
.	.	TRBV7-2	TRBJ1-3	CASSLWAGLSGNTIYF	TGTGCCAGCAGCTTATGGGCAGGCCTCTCTGGAAACACCATATATTTT
.	.	TRBV18	TRBJ1-1	CASQQGRNTEAFF	TGTGCCAGCCAACAGGGCCGGAACACTGAAGCTTTCTTT
.	TRBD1	TRBV19	TRBJ1-6	CASSAQPNRGLTNSPLHF	TGTGCCAGTAGCGCTCAGCCCAACAGGGGGCTGACTAATTCACCCCTCCACTTT
once	.	TRBV19	TRBJ1-5	CASSMSRDRIGNQPQHF	TGTGCCAGTAGTATGTCCAGGGATCGAATAGGCAATCAGCCCCAGCATTTT
.	.	TRBV2	TRBJ1-1	CASSEAPNTEAFF	TGTGCCAGCAGTGAAGCCCCAAACACTGAAGCTTTCTTT
.	.	TRBV5-8	TRBJ1-6	CASSLRQGSPLHF	TGTGCCAGCAGCTTGCGCCAGGGTTCACCCCTCCACTTT
.	TRBD2	TRBV18	TRBJ2-3	CASSQSLSGGPPTDTQYF	TGTGCCAGCTCACAAAGTCTCTCGGGGGGGCCCCCCACAGATACGCAGTATTTT
.	.	TRBV16	TRBJ2-7	CASSQSISGSYEQYF	TGTGCCAGCAGCCAATCGATTAGCGGATCCTACGAGCAGTACTTC
.	.	TRBV20-1	TRBJ2-3	CSGLRNTQYF	TGCAGTGGATTGCGAAATACGCAGTATTTT
.	.	TRBV6-2/TRBV6-3	TRBJ2-3	CASSYGLSWYTDTQYF	TGTGCCAGCAGTTACGGCCTGTCTTGGTACACAGATACGCAGTATTTT
.	TRBD1	TRBV19	TRBJ2-1	CASSIRQGARNEQFF	TGTGCCAGTAGTATAAGGCAGGGGGCGAGGAATGAGCAGTTCTTC
.	.	TRBV30	TRBJ1-1	CAWSYPGFRQTEAFF	TGTGCCTGGAGTTACCCGGGGTTCAGGCAGACTGAAGCTTTCTTT